This paragraph reports one TCR beta chain. V lost 5 bases to trimming and J lost 0 bases; unmatched junction nucleotides: 6. There are 17 residues in the CDR3. Germline lookup yields CDR1 KGHSH and CDR2 LQKENI. The data stem from a study of blood T cell repertoires in COVID-19. TCRdb's table, derived via immunoSEQ multiplex PCR, lists solely in-frame clones and lacks some. This table holds over 150,000 clones, around 80% found once. The TCR sequence derives from a human donor in a cohort sampled during active COVID-19. Input material: peripheral blood. The rearrangement uses TRBV18 and TRBJ2-2, with 10 bases fitting TRBD1. CDR3 bases: TGTGCCAGCTCAACTAGGGGACAGGGGCCGAACACCGGGGAGCTGTTTTTT. This gives the protein CASSTRGQGPNTGELFF.